This T cell receptor (beta chain) was identified in a study of early T cells in non-severe SARS-CoV-2 infection. Study-level findings and limits: The matching step, a VDJdb search, favored anti-spike CD8 responses and missed private and CD4 specificities.

Unique molecular identifiers (one per individual cDNA molecule) were attached. One entry per CDR3 protein results from TCRdb running MiXCR on the 5' RACE reads. The table includes about 68,000 distinct CDR3 sequences, 9.5% to 15% detected once. V gave up 3 bases and J gave up 4 bases, with 13 bases separating them. The V gene's germline CDR1 is SGDLS and CDR2 YYNGEE. The CDR3 totals 14 residues. This clonotype has more than one count but fewer than ten. The target antigen is unknown. Sequenced sample: whole blood. The chain employs TRBV9 and TRBJ1-2, with D possibly TRBD1 on 5 matching bases. The sequence derives from an adult who was a healthcare worker with PCR-confirmed SARS-CoV-2 infection or an uninfected control (not recorded which). CDR3 DNA: TGTGCCAGCAGCGCTGGGATTGGGGCCTATGGCTACACCTTC. Its protein product is CASSAGIGAYGYTF.